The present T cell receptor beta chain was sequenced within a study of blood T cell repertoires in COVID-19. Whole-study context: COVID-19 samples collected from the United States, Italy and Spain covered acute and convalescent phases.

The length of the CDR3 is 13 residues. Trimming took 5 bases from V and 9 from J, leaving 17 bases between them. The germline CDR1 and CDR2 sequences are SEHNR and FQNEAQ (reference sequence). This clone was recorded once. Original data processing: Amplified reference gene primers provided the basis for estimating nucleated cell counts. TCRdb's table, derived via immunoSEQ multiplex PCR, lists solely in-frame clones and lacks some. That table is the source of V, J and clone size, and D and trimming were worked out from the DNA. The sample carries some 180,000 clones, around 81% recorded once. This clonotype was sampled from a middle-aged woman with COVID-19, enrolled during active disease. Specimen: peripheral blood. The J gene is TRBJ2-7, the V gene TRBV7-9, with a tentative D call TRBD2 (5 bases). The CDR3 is CASSGTGGSGQYV. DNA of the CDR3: TGTGCCAGCAGCGGTACTGGAGGTAGTGGGCAGTACGTC.